What follows are 9 T cell receptor beta chains derived from one specimen sequenced in a study of T cells in Graves' hyperthyroidism and ophthalmopathy. It was RNA transcripts that yielded the amplified TCR beta CDR3 regions. Using the HTBI primer set, a first-round RT-PCR was run on the TCR CDR3. Using its own MiXCR run on the multiplex PCR reads, TCRdb lists one record per CDR3 protein. The sample holds about 250,000 distinct CDR3 sequences, approximately 20% seen once. The source material was blood. These receptors originate from a man aged 30-40 years with Graves' ophthalmopathy.

This clonotype was seen at least ten times. The chain couples TRBV3-1 to TRBJ1-6; tentatively, D is TRBD1 (5 bases). Germline CDR1 is LGHDT and CDR2 is YNNKEL (reference sequence). This CDR3 has 14 amino acids. Trimming took 4 bases from V and 10 from J, leaving 14 bases between them. For the CDR3, the DNA is TGTGCCAGCAGCCCTGCCGGGGGAAGGTCACCCCTCCACTTT. It yields the protein CASSPAGGRSPLHF.

In this sample, this clonotype turned up a few times. The chain combines TRBV2 with TRBJ2-7; TRBD2 might be the D (5 bases). Trimming took off 10 bases at V and 0 bases at J, with 10 bases between the two ends. The length of the CDR3 is 12 residues. Germline CDR1 and CDR2: SNHLY and FYNNEI. The CDR3, as DNA: TGTGCCACCGTCCTAGCCTCCTACGAGCAGTACTTC. This codes for CATVLASYEQYF.

A note on this clonotype: This may come from a read error, since a much larger clone is one base off. The V gene is TRBV6-1, the J gene TRBJ2-5; D unclear. The CDR3 runs to 17 residues. The germline CDR1 and CDR2 sequences are MNHNS and SASEGT. The CDR3 is CASSDPISASQQEIQYF. Here the CDR3 DNA reads TGTGCCAGCAGTGACCCAATAAGTGCCTCCCAACAAGAGATCCAGTACTTC.

The rearrangement uses TRBV12-3 or TRBV12-4 and TRBJ1-1, with TRBD1 identical over 11 bases. The CDR3 has 13 amino acids. V was clipped by 4 bases and J by 8 bases; unmatched bases: 3. For the CDR3, the DNA is TGTGCCAGCAGTTGGACAGGGGGCGCGGAAGCTTTCTTT. This sequence encodes CASSWTGGAEAFF.

This clonotype was detected many times. This chain connects TRBV3-1 to TRBJ1-5; D is perhaps TRBD1 (5 bases). The germline V gene has CDR1 LGHDT and CDR2 YNNKEL (reference sequence). Trimming shortened V by 1 base and J by 5 bases, and 12 bases separated the two germline ends. The CDR3 runs 15 residues. The CDR3 nucleotides read TGTGCCAGCAGCCAAGGGAGCGGGGGTCATCAGCCCCAGCATTTT. Amino acid sequence: CASSQGSGGHQPQHF.

This clonotype occurred a few times. The chain joins TRBV7-3 to TRBJ2-7; D is ambiguous. The CDR3 runs to 13 residues. V shed 2 bases and J shed 3 bases, with 8 bases lying between them. Germline values: CDR1 SGHTA, CDR2 FQGTGA. CDR3 amino acids: CASSLFSGYEQYF. The CDR3 nucleotides are TGTGCCAGCAGCTTATTTTCAGGCTACGAGCAGTACTTC.

This clonotype appeared many times. The J gene is TRBJ1-2, the V gene TRBV5-1; no clear D. The CDR3 has 14 residues. The V gene lost 0 bases and the J gene lost 4 bases, with 10 bases spanning the gap. Germline V gene lookup returns CDR1 SGHRS and CDR2 YFSETQ. CDR3 coding DNA: TGCGCCAGCAGCTTGGAGCAGCCCAGCTATGGCTACACCTTC. Encoded protein: CASSLEQPSYGYTF.

This clonotype was observed many times. The V call is TRBV5-5, the J call TRBJ2-1; 7 positions agree with TRBD2. Looked up from germline, CDR1 is SGHKS and CDR2 is YYEKEE (reference sequence). V gave up 4 bases and J gave up 0 bases; unmatched junction bases: 10. The CDR3 contains 17 residues. The CDR3 protein is CASSTRAGRSSYNEQFF. CDR3 nucleotide sequence: TGTGCCAGCAGCACGAGAGCGGGACGGAGCTCCTACAATGAGCAGTTCTTC.

The chain recombines TRBV9 with TRBJ1-1, with D tentatively TRBD1 (6 bases). CDR3 size: 14 residues. Germline V gives CDR1 SGDLS, CDR2 YYNGEE. V was shortened by 1 base and J by 7 bases, with 14 bases between the two germline ends. The CDR3 loop reads CASSVKSDSYEAFF. In DNA form, the CDR3 reads TGTGCCAGCAGCGTAAAGTCGGACAGCTATGAAGCTTTCTTT.